This T cell receptor beta chain appears in the sequencing data of a study of T cell repertoires in cytomegalovirus infection. As for the study in general: Signatures in public TCR beta sequences pointed to both CMV infection and matching HLA type.

One entry per CDR3 protein, called by TCRdb with MiXCR from the reads. The data show about 230,000 distinct CDR3 sequences, with 22% seen just once and over 15% held by the top ten. Study conclusions and caveats: Summed frequency of public TCR beta families distinguished CMV carriers with the relevant HLA. The study found HLA-C-restricted CMV-specific TCR beta clonotypes dominating the ex vivo response.

The V and J ends lost 7 bases and 2 bases respectively, with 11 bases between them. Germline V gives CDR1 SNHLY, CDR2 FYNNEI. There are 13 residues in the CDR3. Comments on this clonotype: Its antigen is not identified.

This sequence was found in a human donor in good health (CMV status not recorded). Some clones in this sample may be carry-over from other donors' samples. The chain carries TRBV2 and TRBJ1-1; tentatively, D is TRBD1 (6 bases). The specimen was CD8+ T cells from PBMCs. CDR3 bases: TGTGCCAGCATGTGGACAGCAAACACTGAAGCTTTCTTT. This codes for CASMWTANTEAFF.